The TCR beta chain under discussion was sequenced for a study of Graves' ophthalmopathy and Graves' hyperthyroidism. Of note for this clonotype: Its matching antigen is unknown.

Findings and caveats of the study: Detected in blood as well were most expanded thyroid clonotypes with frequency above 0.001.

The V gene lost 3 bases and the J gene lost 2 bases, with 13 bases spanning the gap. The CDR3 is made up of 15 amino acids. Germline V gives CDR1 KGHDR, CDR2 SFDVKD. Beta-chain TCR CDR3 regions were amplified from RNA transcripts. First-round RT-PCR relied on HTBI primers, and a second-round multiplex PCR came next. TCRdb processed the multiplex PCR reads anew with MiXCR; each CDR3 protein has one entry. The sample lists 350,000 to 400,000 distinct CDR3 sequences; 15% were seen once. Pregnancy or lactation, uncontrolled infections and other autoimmune diseases were grounds for excluding patients. Patients were diagnosed from clinical symptoms, serum thyroxine, TRAb, thyroid ultrasound and orbital computed tomography. The PBMCs used were ones drawn from approximately 10 ml of fresh peripheral blood.

The V and J genes are TRBV24-1 and TRBJ2-7, with D tentatively TRBD2 (6 bases). The sample was peripheral blood. The clonotype comes from a woman younger than 30 with stable Graves' hyperthyroidism. The CDR3 protein is CATSDGAGGTYEQYF. The CDR3 DNA follows: TGTGCCACCAGTGATGGGGCCGGGGGTACCTACGAGCAGTACTTC.